The 19 T cell receptor beta chains given below trace back to one sample, sequenced in a study of shared clonotypes between healthy human individuals. The data were produced by immunoSEQ multiplex PCR, yet TCRdb's version contains in-frame clones alone and is incomplete. The sample comprises 150,000 to 200,000 clones, about 68% of which are singletons, and roughly 10% rests with the top ten. The sequencing input was memory CD4+ T cells sorted from blood. Subset noted: CD45RA-negative fraction. Receptor source: a man younger than 45 in good health.

The chain links TRBV11-3 to TRBJ1-2; D remains ambiguous. Trimming took off 5 bases at V and 0 bases at J, with 13 bases between the two ends. The CDR3 is 15 amino acids. Germline CDR1 reads SGHNT; CDR2 reads YENEEA. DNA for the CDR3: TGTGCCAGCAGCCACTACTTGGATTCTAACTATGGCTACACCTTC. Residues: CASSHYLDSNYGYTF. Filled out from reference TRBV11-3 and TRBJ1-2, the complete variable domain reads EAGVVQSPRYKIIEKKQPVAFWCNPISGHNTLYWYLQNLGQGPELLIRYENEEAVDDSQLPKDRFSAERLKGVDSTLKIQPAELGDSAVYLCASSHYLDSNYGYTFGSGTRLTVV.

The V and J genes are TRBV11-2 and TRBJ2-6; D is uncertain. The length of the CDR3 is 13 residues. Trimming stripped 8 bases from V and 4 bases from J, with 9 bases between. Per germline, CDR1 SGHAT and CDR2 FQNNGV. The CDR3 DNA reads as TGTGCCAGCGGAATAACAGGGGCCAACGTCCTGACTTTC. This sequence encodes CASGITGANVLTF.

This clone was found once. V and J are TRBV10-3 and TRBJ1-1, with TRBD1 identical over 9 bases. The CDR3 runs to 14 residues. V shed 4 bases, J shed 3 bases, and the junction held 3 bases outside the gene matches. In germline, CDR1 is ENHRY, CDR2 SYGVKD. The CDR3 region has the DNA TGTGCCATCAGTGGGGACAGGGTCGACACTGAAGCTTTCTTT. It is translated as CAISGDRVDTEAFF.

The chain carries TRBV11-3 and TRBJ2-3, with D maybe TRBD1 (6 bases). V lost 6 bases and J 1 base, leaving 8 bases between the germline ends. CDR1 is SGHNT and CDR2 is YENEEA in the germline V gene. CDR3 length equals 13 residues. The CDR3 spells CASSRTGTDTQYF. The DNA of the CDR3 is TGTGCCAGCAGTCGGACAGGCACAGATACGCAGTATTTT.

V usage is TRBV5-6 and J usage is TRBJ1-1; possibly TRBD1 for D (6 bases). Germline CDR1 SGHDT, CDR2 YYEEEE. V lost 1 base and J 9 bases, leaving 7 bases between the germline ends. CDR3 length equals 11 residues. The CDR3 DNA reads TGTGCCAGCAGCTTGCGGGGGCAAGCTTTCTTT. This sequence encodes CASSLRGQAFF.

The V and J genes are TRBV7-9 and TRBJ2-4, with D possibly being TRBD2 (5 bases). CDR1 and CDR2 (germline): SEHNR, FQNEAQ (reference sequence). This CDR3 region has 18 residues. The ends were cut back, 5 bases at V and 3 bases at J, with 23 bases in the middle. For the CDR3, the DNA is TGTGCCAGCAGCCCCTCCATCCGGGCCCACCGGGACAAAAACATTCAGTACTTC. Its protein product is CASSPSIRAHRDKNIQYF. The entire variable domain, with the rest obtained from reference TRBV7-9 and TRBJ2-4, is as follows: DTGVSQNPRHKITKRGQNVTFRCDPISEHNRLYWYRQTLGQGPEFLTYFQNEAQLEKSRLLSDRFSAERPKGSFSTLEIQRTEQGDSAMYLCASSPSIRAHRDKNIQYFGAGTRLSVL.

This clone was picked up a small number of times. The CDR3 spells CASSNYGYTF. CDR3 coding DNA: TGTGCCAGCAGTAACTATGGCTACACCTTC. The chain carries TRBV6-6 and TRBJ1-2; D remains unclear. Germline-derived CDR1 and CDR2 are MNHNY and SVGAGI (reference sequence). The CDR3 is 10 amino acids. V was pared by 5 bases and J by 2 bases, with 0 bases between.

The genes are TRBV29-1 and TRBJ2-3; the D is unclear. Trimming took off 3 bases at V and 2 bases at J, with 12 bases between the two ends. The CDR3 runs to 14 residues. The germline V gene has CDR1 SQVTM and CDR2 ANQGSEA. The CDR3 sequence: CSVESGRVTDTQYF. The CDR3 DNA follows: TGCAGCGTTGAGTCCGGAAGGGTCACAGATACGCAGTATTTT.

In this sample, this clone turned up a few times. The chain combines TRBV5-4 with TRBJ1-2; a possible D gene is TRBD1 (6 bases). This CDR3 has 15 residues. CDR1 is SGHNT, CDR2 YYREEE, per germline (reference sequence). V was shortened by 4 bases and J by 5 bases, with 18 bases between the two germline ends. In nucleotides, the CDR3 is TGTGCCAGCAGCGCAAGACAGGACCTTAATTATGGCTACACCTTC. This gives the protein CASSARQDLNYGYTF.

V usage is TRBV28 and J usage is TRBJ1-3; D unclear. The CDR3 has 12 amino acids. Trimming cost V 6 bases and J 8 bases, with 11 bases left between them. The germline V gene has CDR1 MDHEN and CDR2 SYDVKM. In DNA, the CDR3 is TGTGCCAGCAGGGAACGCTTCGACACCATATATTTT. Translating gives CASRERFDTIYF.

DNA of the CDR3: TGTGCCAGCAGCTTTATCGGGAGTACCGGGGAGCTGTTTTTT. Its translation is CASSFIGSTGELFF. This chain links TRBV7-2 with TRBJ2-2; tentative D call: TRBD2 (6 bases). Per the germline V gene, CDR1 is SGHTA and CDR2 is FQGNSA. Trimming shortened V by 3 bases and J by 5 bases, and 10 bases separated the two germline ends. The CDR3 runs to 14 residues. Based on the CDR3 plus reference TRBV7-2 and TRBJ2-2, the full variable domain is GAGVSQSPSNKVTEKGKDVELRCDPISGHTALYWYRQSLGQGLEFLIYFQGNSAPDKSGLPSDRFSAERTGGSVSTLTIQRTQQEDSAVYLCASSFIGSTGELFFGEGSRLTVL.

V is TRBV10-3 and J is TRBJ2-7; a weak D match, TRBD2 (6 bases). The CDR3 contains 15 residues. V lost 2 bases to trimming and J lost 9 bases, with 20 bases between them. Per germline, CDR1 ENHRY and CDR2 SYGVKD. The CDR3 DNA is TGTGCCATCAGTGAGCAACCGGGAGCAAAAGGTGGGCAGTACTTC. This codes for CAISEQPGAKGGQYF.

Regarding this clone: Other DNA sequences within the sample encode an identical CDR3. The V gene is TRBV5-1, the J gene TRBJ2-3, with D hard to call. The germline V gene encodes CDR1 SGHRS and CDR2 YFSETQ. The CDR3 has 14 amino acids. Between the trimmed V and J ends, which lost 0 bases and 0 bases, there was a span of 5 bases. The CDR3: CASSLGTSTDTQYF. The CDR3 region has the DNA TGCGCCAGCAGCTTGGGCACAAGCACAGATACGCAGTATTTT.

J is TRBJ2-3 and V is TRBV19, with 7 bases lining up with TRBD2. The CDR3 has 16 amino acids. Trimming at V came to 6 bases and at J to 0 bases, leaving 9 bases not matched to a gene. Per germline, CDR1 LNHDA and CDR2 SQIVND (reference sequence). For the CDR3, the DNA is TGTGCCAGTAGGCCGATAGATAGCGGGAGCACAGATACGCAGTATTTT. Amino acid sequence: CASRPIDSGSTDTQYF.

This clone was seen a few times. The genes are TRBV18 and TRBJ2-4; D is possibly TRBD1 (5 bases). This CDR3 contains 13 residues. Germline V CDR1 and CDR2: KGHSH, LQKENI. V lost 3 bases and J 8 bases, leaving 11 bases between the germline ends. CDR3 DNA: TGTGCCAGCTCACCGGCACAGGTCGACATTCAGTACTTC. Translated: CASSPAQVDIQYF.

V gene TRBV7-9 combines with J gene TRBJ1-5, with TRBD1 matching over 7 bases. Germline values: CDR1 SEHNR, CDR2 FQNEAQ (reference sequence). V lost 5 bases to trimming and J lost 4 bases; unmatched junction nucleotides: 8. This CDR3 has 15 residues. The CDR3 sequence: CASSPRDRPNQPQHF. In nucleotides, the CDR3 is TGTGCCAGCAGCCCGAGGGACAGACCGAATCAGCCCCAGCATTTT.

This clone occurred a few times. The chain couples TRBV4-2 to TRBJ2-1, with 7 bases identical to TRBD2. The CDR3 loop spans 15 amino acids. The V and J ends lost 0 bases and 2 bases, in that order; junction bases with no gene match: 1. Germline V lookup: CDR1 LGHNA, CDR2 YNFKEQ. The CDR3 nucleotides read TGTGCCAGCAGCCAAGAAGGGACTACCTACAATGAGCAGTTCTTC. Amino acid sequence: CASSQEGTTYNEQFF.

This clone was found a few times. V gene TRBV10-3 combines with J gene TRBJ2-7; TRBD2 matches at 14 bases. V shed 3 bases and J 5 bases; nucleotides not matched to a gene: 3. From germline, CDR1 is ENHRY and CDR2 SYGVKD. CDR3 size: 15 residues. The CDR3 sequence: CAISDPGLAGDEQYF. The DNA of the CDR3 is TGTGCCATCAGTGACCCGGGACTAGCGGGGGACGAGCAGTACTTC.

CDR3 in amino acids: CASSLARVGNEQFF. CDR3 bases: TGTGCCAGCAGCTTAGCGCGTGTGGGAAATGAGCAGTTCTTC. The gene calls are TRBV7-8 and TRBJ2-1; D remains ambiguous. Germline values: CDR1 SGHVS, CDR2 FQNEAQ. The CDR3 has 14 amino acids. V lost 0 bases to trimming and J lost 7 bases, with 10 bases between them.